Listed below are T cell receptor beta chains from one sample, sequenced in a study of blood T cell repertoires in COVID-19. Data came from immunoSEQ multiplex PCR; TCRdb stores just in-frame clones and leaves some out. This table has almost 400,000 clones, 88% appearing once. Sequencing was done on a sample of PBMCs or T cells enriched from blood (not recorded which). The receptors derive from a woman in her twenties or thirties with acute COVID-19. CDR3s include the opening cysteine and the closing phenylalanine or tryptophan. Each record gives: D gene, J gene, clone size, V gene, CDR3 protein, CDR3 DNA. A D gene is named only where the DNA matches it firmly. Size values are once, few and many counts, or a class for expanded clones, and some rows have none.

NA,TRBJ1-1,NA,TRBV5-3,CARSWPTDSPNTEAFF,TGTGCCAGAAGCTGGCCTACTGACAGCCCGAACACTGAAGCTTTCTTT
NA,TRBJ1-2,once,TRBV20-1,CSASVTGLGYGYTF,TGCAGTGCTAGTGTCACAGGGCTCGGCTATGGCTACACCTTC
NA,TRBJ1-3,NA,TRBV9,CASSADTFSGNTIYF,TGTGCCAGCAGCGCTGACACATTCTCTGGAAACACCATATATTTT
NA,TRBJ2-3,NA,TRBV30,CAWSVRSGYTDTQYF,TGTGCCTGGAGTGTACGGAGCGGCTACACAGATACGCAGTATTTT
NA,TRBJ1-1,NA,TRBV10-3,CAIRGEADTEAFF,TGTGCCATCAGGGGGGAGGCAGACACTGAAGCTTTCTTT
TRBD2,TRBJ2-1,NA,TRBV9,CASSKLAGVVNEQFF,TGTGCCAGCAGCAAACTAGCGGGGGTTGTAAATGAGCAGTTCTTC
NA,TRBJ1-2,NA,TRBV24-1,CATSDASSRENYGYTF,TGTGCCACCAGTGATGCGTCCTCCCGGGAGAACTATGGCTACACCTTC
TRBD1,TRBJ1-3,NA,TRBV11-3,CASSWDRSTGNTIYF,TGTGCCAGCAGCTGGGACAGGTCTACTGGAAACACCATATATTTT
TRBD2,TRBJ2-1,NA,TRBV11-3,CASSFLGTSSHEQFF,TGTGCCAGCAGCTTCCTCGGGACTAGTTCGCATGAGCAGTTCTTC
TRBD1,TRBJ1-4,NA,TRBV6-5,CASSSRQGAYGKLFF,TGTGCCAGCAGTTCTCGGCAGGGGGCTTACGGAAAACTGTTTTTT